The source of this T cell receptor beta chain is a study of blood T cell repertoires in COVID-19. Germline CDR1 reads LGHDT; CDR2 reads YNNKEL (reference sequence). Trimming took off 2 bases at V and 4 bases at J, with 14 bases between the two ends. This CDR3 is built from 15 residues. The repertoire was sequenced with immunoSEQ multiplex PCR; TCRdb's copy has only in-frame clones and lacks some. The sample yields under 350,000 clones, under 90% seen once. The rearrangement links TRBV3-1 (or the pseudogene TRBV3-2) to TRBJ2-5; D is possibly TRBD2 (7 bases). The origin of this receptor is a woman aged 25 to 45 with COVID-19, enrolled during active disease. The sequenced material came from peripheral blood. The CDR3 nucleotides are TGTGCCAGCAGCCAACCGCATAGGGGGGGAGAGACCCAGTACTTC. Its translation is CASSQPHRGGETQYF.